This T cell receptor beta chain derives from a study of blood T cells in healthy people across ages. For the study at large: In model experiments, template switching was able to capture about one barcoded beta molecule for every two T cells that were present.

Peripheral blood was drawn, roughly 10 milliliters per donor. This clonotype was seen a handful of times. What it binds is unknown. A second PCR, run for roughly 7 to 12 cycles, used a sample-barcoded 5' primer plus a J-beta primer mix. Every cDNA molecule bore a tag from a template-switch adaptor containing 12 random nucleotides. Each CDR3 protein is one row after TCRdb ran MiXCR on the 5' RACE reads. The data contain hundreds of thousands of distinct CDR3 sequences, around 62% of them singletons. Germline V gene sequence: CDR1 SGHTA, CDR2 FQGNSA. V was trimmed by 2 bases and J by 4 bases, leaving 10 bases between them. The CDR3 spans 14 residues. General study results and limits: Per million T cells, the diversity of TCR beta decreased roughly linearly as age advanced.

Sequencing used blood. The gene calls are TRBV7-2 and TRBJ2-3; tentative D call: TRBD1 (5 bases). The receptor was derived from a man aged 30-40 years in good health. In DNA form, the CDR3 reads TGTGCCAGCAGCTTAAGGCTAGGGGCAGATACGCAGTATTTT. The encoded protein is CASSLRLGADTQYF.